This TCR beta chain was found in a study of cytomegalovirus exposure and HLA in healthy donors. Overall study results and limits: One cluster of highly shared sequence variants probably arose as a sequencing artifact. Sequencing depth roughly uniform across donors was assumed in presence/absence analyses. When a later analysis compared HLA-associated TCR beta chains with equally common others, the HLA-associated chains turned out to be more clonally expanded and to have lower generation probabilities.

The PCR was carried out with 60 Vbeta primers and 13 Jbeta primers. Original handling: Later, about 80 million unique TCR beta chains were counted in an analysis, and 10 million to 12 million of them were shared. The table came from immunoSEQ multiplex PCR; TCRdb's copy has only in-frame clones and leaves some out. That table gives V, J and clone size, and the DNA gave D and trimming. The sample has more than 85,000 clones, about 80% seen once. In regard to this clone: Its antigen remains unknown.

Sequenced input: PBMCs. The TCR sequence derives from a woman in her forties or fifties in good health and CMV-seropositive.

CDR3 DNA: TGCGCCAGCAGCCAAGATCGACAGGGAGAAGATACGCAGTATTTT. Protein sequence: CASSQDRQGEDTQYF. The chain carries TRBV4-3 and TRBJ2-3; 7 bases match TRBD1. In germline, CDR1 is LGHNA, CDR2 YSLEER. The CDR3 has 15 residues. J lost 5 bases, V lost 0 bases, and 5 bases had no gene match.